Each of the 13 T cell receptor beta chains below was sequenced from the same sample in a study of identical twins. MiXCR, applied by TCRdb to the 5' RACE reads, yields one record per CDR3 protein. The sample shows around 530,000 distinct CDR3 sequences, around 15% of them seen only once. These data also formed part of another study, on yellow fever vaccine responses in identical twins.

Specimen: CD4+ T cells sorted from blood. The receptors shown here come from a woman between 18 and 29 years old in good health.

This clonotype was observed a handful of times. The chain employs TRBV9 and TRBJ2-5; 9 bases are a match to TRBD2. The ends lost 0 bases at V and 1 base at J; junction bases unmatched: 4. The CDR3 loop spans 16 amino acids. Germline V gene data show CDR1 as SGDLS and CDR2 as YYNGEE. CDR3 coding DNA: TGTGCCAGCAGCGTAGGGATAGCGGGGGTCCAAGAGACCCAGTACTTC. It yields the protein CASSVGIAGVQETQYF.

The sample holds a few counts of this clonotype. The rearrangement joins TRBV10-2 to TRBJ2-6; no firm D call. Germline V lookup: CDR1 WSHSY, CDR2 SAAADI. The CDR3 is 15 amino acids. V lost 8 bases to trimming and J lost 4 bases, with 15 bases between them. The CDR3 spells CASLEPFTGANVLTF. CDR3 in DNA: TGCGCCAGCTTGGAGCCCTTCACCGGGGCCAACGTCCTGACTTTC.

This clonotype was seen many times. The chain recombines TRBV11-2 with TRBJ1-1; D is uncertain. Germline lookup yields CDR1 SGHAT and CDR2 FQNNGV. There are 13 residues in the CDR3. V was pared by 2 bases and J by 3 bases, with 7 bases between. CDR3 DNA sequence: TGTGCCAGCAGCTTACTCGAGTACACTGAAGCTTTCTTT. Residues: CASSLLEYTEAFF. Variable domain in full (rest from reference TRBV11-2 and TRBJ1-1): EAGVAQSPRYKIIEKRQSVAFWCNPISGHATLYWYQQILGQGPKLLIQFQNNGVVDDSQLPKDRFSAERLKGVDSTLKIQPAKLEDSAVYLCASSLLEYTEAFFGQGTRLTVV.

The rearrangement uses TRBV3-1 and TRBJ2-3; 12 nucleotides align to TRBD2. The CDR3 runs 16 residues. Germline V CDR1 and CDR2: LGHDT, YNNKEL (reference sequence). V was pared by 1 base and J by 7 bases, with 6 bases of the junction left unmatched. The CDR3 is CASSQVTGTSGHTQYF. The CDR3 DNA follows: TGTGCCAGCAGCCAAGTTACCGGGACTAGCGGGCATACGCAGTATTTT.

This clonotype showed up many times. The rearrangement uses TRBV12-3 or TRBV12-4 and TRBJ2-2; 8 nucleotides match TRBD2. The length of the CDR3 is 16 residues. J gave up 4 bases and V 5 bases, and 9 bases lay outside the gene matches. The CDR3 DNA sequence: TGTGCCAGCAGTCCCGGGGGGGCCCCCCCCACCGGGGAGCTGTTTTTT. Amino acids: CASSPGGAPPTGELFF.

This chain links TRBV7-2 with TRBJ2-2; no firm D call. The CDR3 consists of 17 residues. Deletions cut 2 bases from V and 4 bases from J, with 17 bases between. CDR1 is SGHTA, CDR2 FQGNSA, per germline. The CDR3 here is CASSLSRGWQSTGELFF. The DNA of the CDR3 is TGTGCCAGCAGCTTAAGTCGAGGCTGGCAAAGCACCGGGGAGCTGTTTTTT.

The table lists this clonotype with a few counts. J is TRBJ2-2 and V is TRBV7-3; 9 nucleotides agree with TRBD1. V lost 0 bases to trimming and J lost 7 bases; unmatched junction nucleotides: 6. Germline-derived CDR1 and CDR2 are SGHTA and FQGTGA. This CDR3 has 16 amino acids. The DNA for the CDR3 is TGTGCCAGCAGCTTAACGGGGACGACAGGGGGCGGGGAGCTGTTTTTT. Its protein is CASSLTGTTGGGELFF.

This chain links TRBV27 with TRBJ1-6; 8 nucleotides line up with TRBD1. CDR1 and CDR2 from the germline V gene are MNHEY and SMNVEV (reference sequence). V lost 4 bases to trimming and J lost 7 bases; unmatched junction nucleotides: 6. This CDR3 is built from 15 residues. CDR3: CASSSFGTGNSPLHF. For the CDR3, the DNA is TGTGCCAGCAGTTCATTTGGGACAGGCAATTCACCCCTCCACTTT.

The chain employs TRBV2 and TRBJ2-1; D is undetermined. The CDR3 is 13 residues long. Germline CDR1 SNHLY, CDR2 FYNNEI. The V gene lost 4 bases and the J gene lost 9 bases, with 13 bases spanning the gap. This CDR3 reads CASSVKLSGEQFF. CDR3 nucleotides: TGTGCCAGCAGTGTAAAGCTCTCGGGTGAGCAGTTCTTC.

Many counts were recorded for this clonotype. The rearrangement links TRBV3-1 to TRBJ1-1; TRBD1 might be the D (5 bases). V shed 3 bases and J shed 11 bases, with 10 bases lying between them. The CDR3 loop spans 11 amino acids. Germline V gene data show CDR1 as LGHDT and CDR2 as YNNKEL (reference sequence). Here the CDR3 reads CASSHTGTAFF. For the CDR3, the DNA is TGTGCCAGCAGCCACACGGGGACGGCTTTCTTT.

This rearrangement joins TRBV7-9 to TRBJ2-1; the match to TRBD2 covers 9 bases. The CDR3 is 17 residues long. Germline V gene sequence: CDR1 SEHNR, CDR2 FQNEAQ (reference sequence). V was pared by 5 bases and J by 8 bases, with 16 bases of the junction left unmatched. CDR3 loop: CASSPPTGTSSRDEQFF. The CDR3 coding sequence is TGTGCCAGCAGCCCCCCCACCGGGACTAGCAGTCGGGATGAGCAGTTCTTC.

V usage is TRBV5-1 and J usage is TRBJ2-2, with unresolved D. In germline, CDR1 is SGHRS, CDR2 YFSETQ. The length of the CDR3 is 14 residues. The V end lost 2 bases, the J end lost 3 bases, and 8 bases lay between the germline ends. The chain's CDR3 is CASSFGGHTGELFF. DNA for the CDR3: TGCGCCAGCAGCTTTGGTGGCCACACCGGGGAGCTGTTTTTT.

This clonotype was picked up a small number of times. V and J are TRBV2 and TRBJ2-4; perhaps TRBD2 as D (6 bases). The CDR3 consists of 15 residues. Trimming pared 3 bases from V and 2 bases from J, leaving 11 bases between. Germline V gene sequence: CDR1 SNHLY, CDR2 FYNNEI. In nucleotides, the CDR3 is TGTGCCAGCAGTGAGTGGGGGGTGTCCAAAAACATTCAGTACTTC. The encoded protein is CASSEWGVSKNIQYF.